The present T cell receptor (beta chain) was sequenced within a study of T cell responses to AZD1222 COVID-19 vaccine. Overall study results and limits: Regions 160-218 and 743-854 dominated among vaccine-associated CD4 TCRs spanning spike. Just a handful of AZD1222 recipients were seropositive at baseline.

Sequencing used immunoSEQ multiplex PCR; TCRdb keeps in-frame clones, though not all of them. The sample comprises about 150,000 clones, 90% to 95% of which are singletons, and over 1.2% rests with the top ten. In regard to this clone: Its antigen is still unknown.

Analyses pooled second doses at about 4 or about 12 weeks. The input for sequencing was peripheral blood, taken 28 days after the second AZD1222 dose. The sequence was collected from an adult who received the AZD1222 COVID-19 vaccine.

CDR3 region: CASSQTGGKTQYF. For the CDR3, the DNA is TGTGCCAGCAGTCAGACAGGGGGAAAGACCCAGTACTTC. The rearrangement uses TRBV6-2 or TRBV6-3 and TRBJ2-5, with 9 positions matching TRBD1. From germline, CDR1 is MNHEY and CDR2 SVGEGT. The CDR3 covers 13 residues. V was pared by 5 bases and J by 6 bases, with 4 bases of the junction left unmatched.